Listed below are T cell receptor beta chains from one sample, sequenced in a study of blood T cell repertoires in COVID-19. Clones were read by immunoSEQ multiplex PCR, and TCRdb kept only the in-frame ones, dropping some. Among about 100,000 clones listed, roughly 85% were seen once. The sequencing input was peripheral blood. The receptor source for this set is a woman in her 70s with acute or convalescent COVID-19. Each CDR3 is given with its conserved first and last residue. The D gene is left open where the match is weak.

D gene	V gene	J gene	CDR3 protein
.	TRBV24-1	TRBJ2-7	CATSDLGGYEQYF
.	TRBV19	TRBJ1-4	CASKGQAGEKLFF
.	TRBV12-5	TRBJ2-5	CASGPYEGSTNF
TRBD1	TRBV28	TRBJ1-6	CASSPRTGLNNSPLHF
.	TRBV28	TRBJ1-5	CASSPFAIPQNQPQHF
.	TRBV7-6	TRBJ2-3	CASSRLWQSTDTQYF
TRBD1	TRBV28	TRBJ2-2	CASRNPGQGNTGELFF
TRBD1	TRBV30	TRBJ1-2	CAWARDRGNGYTF
TRBD2	TRBV7-3	TRBJ2-3	CASSPLTSGGPGDTQYF
TRBD1	TRBV30	TRBJ1-3	CAWEEGQRNTIYF
.	TRBV2	TRBJ2-5	CASSGTAEQYF
TRBD1	TRBV30	TRBJ1-1	CAWNRDRGLGTEAFF
.	TRBV6-5	TRBJ2-3	CASSPPPRAEYTQYF
TRBD2	TRBV7-2	TRBJ2-7	CASSLVTSGGGATYEQYF
.	TRBV11-2	TRBJ2-6	CASSLDRQSGANVLTF
.	TRBV28	TRBJ1-1	CASSFDRSEAFF
.	TRBV5-5	TRBJ1-6	CASSLVVYNSPLHF
TRBD1	TRBV7-8	TRBJ1-1	CASRTGTGGAGTEAFF
TRBD1	TRBV28	TRBJ1-6	CASSPPTPTGNNSPLHF
.	TRBV10-3	TRBJ1-5	CAISDRNQPQHF
TRBD1	TRBV5-1	TRBJ2-7	CASSSGQGGYEQYF
TRBD1	TRBV10-3	TRBJ2-7	CAISDLGTGGLSSYEQYF